The following is a T cell receptor (beta chain) sequence with its context. Its antigen is currently unknown. The primer mix had 60 Vbeta and 13 Jbeta primers. This table comes from immunoSEQ multiplex PCR, and its TCRdb copy is limited to in-frame clones, with some not included. The specimen's table records 65,000 to 90,000 clones. This entry belongs to a study of cytomegalovirus exposure and HLA in healthy donors. General observations from the study: Highly shared sequence variants in one cluster were likely a sequencing artifact.

This sequence was found in a female donor in good health and CMV-seropositive. Sequencing was performed on PBMCs.

DNA of the CDR3: TGTGCCAGCAGCTTGCTCCAGGGTATGGATGAGCAGTTCTTC. This encodes CASSLLQGMDEQFF. The rearrangement links TRBV5-5 to TRBJ2-1; weak D call: TRBD1 (5 bases). This CDR3 spans 14 amino acids. The V gene's germline CDR1 is SGHKS and CDR2 YYEKEE (reference sequence). V was clipped by 1 base and J by 8 bases, with 13 bases between them. The variable domain in full, completed from reference TRBV5-5 and TRBJ2-1, reads DAGVTQSPTHLIKTRGQQVTLRCSPISGHKSVSWYQQVLGQGPQFIFQYYEKEERGRGNFPDRFSARQFPNYSSELNVNALLLGDSALYLCASSLLQGMDEQFFGPGTRLTVL.